The next 5 T cell receptor beta chains were all read from a single sample in a study of blood T cell repertoires in COVID-19. Profiling relied on immunoSEQ multiplex PCR, and the TCRdb table lists in-frame clones only, not all of them. The sample includes 95,000 to 150,000 clones, 81% seen only once; the top ten take roughly 17%. Sequences were obtained from peripheral blood. These receptors were obtained from a man aged 30 to 39 with COVID-19, enrolled during active disease.

The J gene is TRBJ1-4, the V gene TRBV2; D is perhaps TRBD1 (6 bases). This CDR3 is built from 14 residues. The germline gives CDR1 SNHLY, CDR2 FYNNEI. Trimming pared 8 bases from V and 3 bases from J, leaving 13 bases between. In DNA form, the CDR3 reads TGTGCCAGCCTCTACAGGGATTCTAATGAAAAACTGTTTTTT. Its translation: CASLYRDSNEKLFF.

This chain connects TRBV28 to TRBJ2-3, with 13 positions matching TRBD2. The CDR3 sequence is 17 residues long. The junction had 6 bases not matched to a gene; V was cut back by 3 bases and J by 3 bases. CDR1 is MDHEN, CDR2 SYDVKM, per germline. DNA of the CDR3: TGTGCCAGCAGTTTCCCAGGACTAGCGGGGGAAACAGATACGCAGTATTTT. Translated: CASSFPGLAGETDTQYF.

The chain has TRBV5-1 and TRBJ2-5, with D possibly matching TRBD1 (5 bases). In germline, CDR1 is SGHRS, CDR2 YFSETQ. V lost 1 base and J 2 bases, leaving 12 bases between the germline ends. The CDR3 covers 15 residues. The CDR3, as DNA: TGCGCCAGCAGCTTGAGGGGTTCAGGGCAAGAGACCCAGTACTTC. It codes for CASSLRGSGQETQYF.

The chain recombines TRBV9 with TRBJ1-6, with 7 bases that match TRBD1. V shed 4 bases, J shed 7 bases, and the junction held 8 bases outside the gene matches. CDR3 length: 15 residues. Germline values: CDR1 SGDLS, CDR2 YYNGEE. The CDR3 DNA follows: TGTGCCAGCAGCCCCCGGACAGGCCTAAATTCACCCCTCCACTTT. This translates into CASSPRTGLNSPLHF.

The rearrangement links TRBV5-4 to TRBJ2-5, with 9 bases matching TRBD1. The V gene end was trimmed by 4 bases and the J gene end by 5 bases; junction bases not matched to a gene: 6. Germline CDR1 SGHNT, CDR2 YYREEE (reference sequence). This CDR3 comprises 14 residues. The CDR3 nucleotides read TGTGCCAGCAGCCAACAGGGGGCGCAGGAGACCCAGTACTTC. Its translation: CASSQQGAQETQYF.